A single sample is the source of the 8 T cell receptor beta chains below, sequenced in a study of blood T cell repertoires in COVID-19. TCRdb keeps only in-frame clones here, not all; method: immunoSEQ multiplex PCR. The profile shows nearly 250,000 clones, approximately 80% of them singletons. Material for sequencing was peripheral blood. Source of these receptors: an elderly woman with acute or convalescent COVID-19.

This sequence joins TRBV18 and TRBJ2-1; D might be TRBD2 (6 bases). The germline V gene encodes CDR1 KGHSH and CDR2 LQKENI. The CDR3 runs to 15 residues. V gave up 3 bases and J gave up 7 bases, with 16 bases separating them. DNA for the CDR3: TGTGCCAGCTCACCTGGGACTCGCATTGGGAATGAGCAGTTCTTC. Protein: CASSPGTRIGNEQFF.

Here the CDR3 DNA reads TGTGCCAGCAGCGTAGGTATGAGCTCCTACAATGAGCAGTTCTTC. This translates into CASSVGMSSYNEQFF. This chain connects TRBV9 to TRBJ2-1; no firm D call. The germline V and J ends were trimmed by 0 bases and 0 bases, with 7 bases remaining between them. The length of the CDR3 is 15 residues. CDR1 is SGDLS, CDR2 YYNGEE, per germline.

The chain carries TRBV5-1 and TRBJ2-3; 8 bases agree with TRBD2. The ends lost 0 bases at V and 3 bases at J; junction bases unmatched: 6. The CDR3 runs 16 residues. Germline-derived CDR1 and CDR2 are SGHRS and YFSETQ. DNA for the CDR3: TGCGCCAGCAGCTTGGGAAGTAGCGGGACGACAGATACGCAGTATTTT. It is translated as CASSLGSSGTTDTQYF.

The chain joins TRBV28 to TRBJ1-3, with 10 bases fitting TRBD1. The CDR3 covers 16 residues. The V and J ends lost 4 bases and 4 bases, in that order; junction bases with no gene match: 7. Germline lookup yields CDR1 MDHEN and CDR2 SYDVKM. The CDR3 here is CASSSAGTGAGNTIYF. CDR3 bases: TGTGCCAGCAGTTCCGCCGGGACAGGGGCGGGAAACACCATATATTTT.

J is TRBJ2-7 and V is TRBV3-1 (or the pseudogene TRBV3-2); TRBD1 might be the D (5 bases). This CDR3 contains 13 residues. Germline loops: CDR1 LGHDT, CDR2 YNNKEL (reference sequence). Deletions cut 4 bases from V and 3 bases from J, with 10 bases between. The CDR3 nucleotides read TGTGCCAGCAGCCGCTCAGGGAACTACGAGCAGTACTTC. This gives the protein CASSRSGNYEQYF.

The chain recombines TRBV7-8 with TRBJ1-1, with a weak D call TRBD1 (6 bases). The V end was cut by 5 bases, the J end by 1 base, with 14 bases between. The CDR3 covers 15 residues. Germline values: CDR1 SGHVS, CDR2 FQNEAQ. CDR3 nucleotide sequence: TGTGCCAGCAGCCCAGGCGGGGGCACGAACACTGAAGCTTTCTTT. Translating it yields CASSPGGGTNTEAFF. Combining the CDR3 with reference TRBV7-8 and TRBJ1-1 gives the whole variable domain GAGVSQSPRYKVAKRGQDVALRCDPISGHVSLFWYQQALGQGPEFLTYFQNEAQLDKSGLPSDRFFAERPEGSVSTLKIQRTQQEDSAVYLCASSPGGGTNTEAFFGQGTRLTVV.

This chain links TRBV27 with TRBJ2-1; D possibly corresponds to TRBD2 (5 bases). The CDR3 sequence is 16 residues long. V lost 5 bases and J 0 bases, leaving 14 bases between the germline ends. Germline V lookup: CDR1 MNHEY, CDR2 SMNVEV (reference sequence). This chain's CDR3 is CASSGRSGSSYNEQFF. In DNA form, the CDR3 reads TGTGCCAGCAGTGGTAGAAGCGGTAGCTCCTACAATGAGCAGTTCTTC.

Written as DNA, the CDR3 is TGTGCCATCAGTGAAGATGGCCAGTACAATGAGCAGTTCTTC. Translation gives CAISEDGQYNEQFF. The chain recombines TRBV10-3 with TRBJ2-1; D uncertain. Germline V gene data show CDR1 as ENHRY and CDR2 as SYGVKD. The CDR3 has 14 residues. Trimming pared 3 bases from V and 4 bases from J, leaving 10 bases between.